Shown below are 5 T cell receptor beta chains from a single sample sequenced in a study of spatial heterogeneity in lung cancer. Indicated time point: sample taken at primary tumor resection. TCRdb reprocessed the 5' RACE reads via MiXCR and lists one record per CDR3 protein. The sample lists approximately 49,000 distinct CDR3 sequences; less than 5.5% were seen once. The sample in question was PBMCs, obtained at surgery. These receptors all stem from a male donor with early-stage non-small cell lung cancer.

This clonotype has ten or more counts. The chain combines TRBV7-8 with TRBJ2-5; 7 bases map to TRBD2. The CDR3 is made up of 15 amino acids. CDR1 is SGHVS and CDR2 is FQNEAQ in the germline V gene. V trimming: 2 bases; J trimming: 4 bases; junction bases outside the gene matches: 7. The CDR3 coding sequence is TGTGCCAGCAGCTTAATTACTAGCGCCTTAGAGACCCAGTACTTC. It translates to CASSLITSALETQYF.

This clonotype was seen many times. The genes are TRBV28 and TRBJ2-1; D remains ambiguous. Germline lookup yields CDR1 MDHEN and CDR2 SYDVKM. The CDR3 consists of 14 residues. The germline V and J ends were trimmed by 3 bases and 0 bases, with 6 bases remaining between them. The CDR3 DNA sequence: TGTGCCAGCAGTTTCGGCGGCTCCTACAATGAGCAGTTCTTC. This gives the protein CASSFGGSYNEQFF.

At least ten counts were recorded for this clonotype. The V and J genes are TRBV2 and TRBJ2-4; 10 bases match TRBD1. With V trimmed by 4 bases and J by 9 bases, 12 bases remained unmatched. CDR3 length equals 16 residues. Germline V gene lookup returns CDR1 SNHLY and CDR2 FYNNEI. The CDR3, as DNA: TGTGCCAGCAGTGCCGGGACAGGGGCCGTCGGGAGCATTCAGTACTTC. Amino acids: CASSAGTGAVGSIQYF.

This clonotype was counted ten times or more. The V gene is TRBV12-3 or TRBV12-4, the J gene TRBJ1-3; unclear D gene. There are 13 residues in the CDR3. The V gene lost 3 bases and the J gene lost 2 bases, with 5 bases spanning the gap. The CDR3 spells CASSLTTGNTIYF. The CDR3 nucleotides read TGTGCCAGCAGTTTGACGACTGGAAACACCATATATTTT.

This clonotype is deemed medium-sized. The chain combines TRBV20-1 with TRBJ2-4; D is unresolved. CDR3 size: 13 residues. CDR1 and CDR2 from the germline V gene are DFQATT and SNEGSKA (reference sequence). Between the trimmed V and J ends, which lost 6 bases and 9 bases, there was a span of 18 bases. The CDR3 bases are TGCAGTGCCAATAACCTGGATGACGGCATTCAGTACTTC. Translating gives CSANNLDDGIQYF.